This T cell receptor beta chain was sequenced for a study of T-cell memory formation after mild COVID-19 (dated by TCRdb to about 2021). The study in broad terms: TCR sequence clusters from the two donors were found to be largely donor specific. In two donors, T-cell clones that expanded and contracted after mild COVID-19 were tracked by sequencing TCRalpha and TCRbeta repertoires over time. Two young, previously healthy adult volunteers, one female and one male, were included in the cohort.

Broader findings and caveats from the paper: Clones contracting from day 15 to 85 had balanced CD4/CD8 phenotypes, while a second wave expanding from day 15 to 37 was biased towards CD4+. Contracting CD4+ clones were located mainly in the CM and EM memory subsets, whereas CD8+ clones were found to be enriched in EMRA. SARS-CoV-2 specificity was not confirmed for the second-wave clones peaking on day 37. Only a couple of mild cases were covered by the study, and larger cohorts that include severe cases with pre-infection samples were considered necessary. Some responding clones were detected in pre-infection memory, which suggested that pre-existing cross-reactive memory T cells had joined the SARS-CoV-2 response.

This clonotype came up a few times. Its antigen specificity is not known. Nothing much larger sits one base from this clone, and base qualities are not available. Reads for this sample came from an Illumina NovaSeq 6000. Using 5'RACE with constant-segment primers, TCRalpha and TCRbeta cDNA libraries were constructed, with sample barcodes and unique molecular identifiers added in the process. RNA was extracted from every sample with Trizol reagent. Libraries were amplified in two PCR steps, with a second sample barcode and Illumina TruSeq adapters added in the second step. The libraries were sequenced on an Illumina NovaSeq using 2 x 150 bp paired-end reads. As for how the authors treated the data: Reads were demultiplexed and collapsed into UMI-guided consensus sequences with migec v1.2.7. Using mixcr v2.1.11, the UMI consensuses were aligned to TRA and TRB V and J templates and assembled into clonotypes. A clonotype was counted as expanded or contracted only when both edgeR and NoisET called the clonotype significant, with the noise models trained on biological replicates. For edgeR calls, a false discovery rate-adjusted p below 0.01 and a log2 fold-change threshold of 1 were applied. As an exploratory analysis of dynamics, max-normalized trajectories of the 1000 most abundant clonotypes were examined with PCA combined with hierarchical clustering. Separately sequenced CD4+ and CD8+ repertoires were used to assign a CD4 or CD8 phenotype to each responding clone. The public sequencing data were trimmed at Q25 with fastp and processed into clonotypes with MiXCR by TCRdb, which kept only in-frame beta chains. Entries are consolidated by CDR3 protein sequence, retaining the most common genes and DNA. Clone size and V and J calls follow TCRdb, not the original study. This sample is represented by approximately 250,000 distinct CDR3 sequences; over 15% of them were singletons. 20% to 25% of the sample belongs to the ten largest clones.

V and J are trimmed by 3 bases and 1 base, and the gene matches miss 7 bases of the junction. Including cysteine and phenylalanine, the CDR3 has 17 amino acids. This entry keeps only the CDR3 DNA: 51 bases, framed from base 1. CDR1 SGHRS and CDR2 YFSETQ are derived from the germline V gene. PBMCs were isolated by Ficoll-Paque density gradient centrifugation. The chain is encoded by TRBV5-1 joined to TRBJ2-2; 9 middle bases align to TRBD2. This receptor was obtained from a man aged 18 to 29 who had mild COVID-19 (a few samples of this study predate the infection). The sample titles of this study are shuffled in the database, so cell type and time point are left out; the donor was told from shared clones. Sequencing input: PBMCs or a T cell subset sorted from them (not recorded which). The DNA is TGCGCCAGCAGCTCAACAGCGGGGGGACTGAACACCGGGGAGCTGTTTTTT. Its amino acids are CASSSTAGGLNTGELFF.